Listed below are T cell receptor beta chains from one sample, sequenced in a study of blood T cells in healthy people across ages. TCRdb re-derived calls from the 5' RACE reads in MiXCR, one entry per CDR3 protein. Of about 1 million distinct CDR3 sequences listed, less than 50% are singletons. Sequenced: blood. Receptors originate from a woman aged 55-70 years in good health. The CDR3 runs from the conserved cysteine through the conserved F or W. Each record gives: J gene, V gene, CDR3 protein.

TRBJ2-5 | TRBV7-2 | CASSLLGLAGVETQYF
TRBJ2-2 | TRBV27 | CASSLWFDGTKNTGELFF
TRBJ2-1 | TRBV12-5 | CASGLVSKDRLTYNEQFF
TRBJ1-1 | TRBV20-1 | CSAGTTLNRFRRGTEAFF
TRBJ2-7 | TRBV6-2/TRBV6-3 | CASSRLAGGPYEQYF
TRBJ2-5 | TRBV5-1 | CASSPLDPARETQYF
TRBJ2-7 | TRBV7-6 | CASSLSAVGPYEQYF
TRBJ2-1 | TRBV7-9 | CASSPRLAGGLYNEQFF
TRBJ2-6 | TRBV12-3/TRBV12-4 | CASSSRQGFSGANVLTF
TRBJ2-2 | TRBV9 | CASSVLEGGYGELFF
TRBJ2-4 | TRBV4-3 | CASSQDQGVSIQYF
TRBJ2-1 | TRBV20-1 | CSARTPGGRSYNEQFF
TRBJ2-6 | TRBV7-9 | CASSLVSSANVLTF
TRBJ2-5 | TRBV7-3 | CASSPGTGSETQYF
TRBJ2-3 | TRBV2 | CASSARAGGIKDTQYF
TRBJ1-5 | TRBV10-3 | CAISEAYHPQHF
TRBJ2-1 | TRBV5-1 | CASSPLGRSLVSNEQFF
TRBJ1-6 | TRBV20-1 | CSAEPVKGRTYNSPLHF
TRBJ2-3 | TRBV10-3 | CAIKGGGPVADTQYF
TRBJ2-3 | TRBV6-1 | CASSSPRTSGRRDTQYF
TRBJ2-3 | TRBV4-2 | CASSQDTGRALGLAGGGTQYF
TRBJ2-2 | TRBV3-1 | CASSQELGELFF
TRBJ2-3 | TRBV7-2 | CATGRESGDTQYF
TRBJ2-1 | TRBV9 | CASSFLREGGNEQFF
TRBJ2-3 | TRBV7-9 | CASSLDSADTQYF
TRBJ2-1 | TRBV4-1 | CASSRVAVSPYNEQFF
TRBJ2-5 | TRBV4-1 | CASSQEGTSSGETQYF
TRBJ2-7 | TRBV28 | CASSQQGPYEQYF
TRBJ2-3 | TRBV12-5 | CASGLLGGTDTQYF
TRBJ2-7 | TRBV4-2 | CASSFGLEIYEQYF
TRBJ2-7 | TRBV29-1 | CSGGQGNEQYF
TRBJ2-2 | TRBV6-5 | CASSPSLVGTGELFF
TRBJ2-3 | TRBV10-3 | CATGSGRAIEDTQYF
TRBJ2-1 | TRBV28 | CAARTGGNEQFF
TRBJ2-7 | TRBV30 | CAWSVPTSGRAREQYF
- | TRBV7-9 | CASSQSGTGFHEQYF
TRBJ2-5 | TRBV29-1 | CSGRTGTVTQYF
TRBJ1-1 | TRBV28 | CASRPGSTEAFF
TRBJ2-3 | TRBV9 | CASSLSGSYDTQYF
TRBJ2-1 | TRBV6-1 | CASIPENSYNEQFF
- | TRBV28 | CASSFQLNRGGTVVSYEQYF
TRBJ2-7 | TRBV27 | CASSLSSGDHEQYF
TRBJ2-1 | TRBV7-3 | CASSLNAGYNEQFF
TRBJ2-3 | TRBV20-1 | CSATGTSGTYTDTQYF
TRBJ1-1 | TRBV27 | CACHAEAFF
TRBJ2-5 | TRBV9 | CASSAEGGPEGTQYF
TRBJ2-7 | TRBV5-1 | CASSLEAGYYEQYF
TRBJ2-1 | TRBV6-5 | CASGPRGAPGEQFF